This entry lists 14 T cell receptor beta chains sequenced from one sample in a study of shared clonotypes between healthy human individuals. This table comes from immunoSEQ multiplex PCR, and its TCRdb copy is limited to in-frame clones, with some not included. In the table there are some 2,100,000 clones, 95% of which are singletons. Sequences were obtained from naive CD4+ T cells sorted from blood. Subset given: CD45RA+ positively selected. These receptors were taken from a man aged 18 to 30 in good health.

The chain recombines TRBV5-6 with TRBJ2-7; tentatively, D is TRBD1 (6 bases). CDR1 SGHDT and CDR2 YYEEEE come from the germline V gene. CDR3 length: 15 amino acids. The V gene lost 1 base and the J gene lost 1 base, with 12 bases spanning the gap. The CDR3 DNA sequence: TGTGCCAGCAGCTTGAGGACAGCGAAGTCCTACGAGCAGTACTTC. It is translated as CASSLRTAKSYEQYF. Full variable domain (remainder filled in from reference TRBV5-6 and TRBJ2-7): DAGVTQSPTHLIKTRGQQVTLRCSPKSGHDTVSWYQQALGQGPQFIFQYYEEEERQRGNFPDRFSGHQFPNYSSELNVNALLLGDSALYLCASSLRTAKSYEQYFGPGTRLTVT.

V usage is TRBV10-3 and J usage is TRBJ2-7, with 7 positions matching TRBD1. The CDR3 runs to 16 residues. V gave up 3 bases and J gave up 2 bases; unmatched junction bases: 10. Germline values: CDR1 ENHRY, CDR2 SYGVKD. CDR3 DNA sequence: TGTGCCATCAGTGACTCGGACAGGAAGTTCCCCTACGAGCAGTACTTC. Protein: CAISDSDRKFPYEQYF.

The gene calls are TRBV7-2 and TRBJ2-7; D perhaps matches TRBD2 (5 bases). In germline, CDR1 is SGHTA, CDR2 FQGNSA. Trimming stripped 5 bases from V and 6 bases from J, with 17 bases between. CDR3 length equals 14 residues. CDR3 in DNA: TGTGCCAGCAGCACCTACGGAGTCGAGGGCGAGCAGTACTTC. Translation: CASSTYGVEGEQYF.

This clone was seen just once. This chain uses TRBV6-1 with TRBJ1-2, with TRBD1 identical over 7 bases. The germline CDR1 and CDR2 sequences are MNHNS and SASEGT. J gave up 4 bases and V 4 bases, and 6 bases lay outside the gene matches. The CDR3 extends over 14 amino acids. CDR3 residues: CASSGNRGPYGYTF. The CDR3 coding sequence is TGTGCCAGCAGTGGGAATAGGGGGCCCTATGGCTACACCTTC.

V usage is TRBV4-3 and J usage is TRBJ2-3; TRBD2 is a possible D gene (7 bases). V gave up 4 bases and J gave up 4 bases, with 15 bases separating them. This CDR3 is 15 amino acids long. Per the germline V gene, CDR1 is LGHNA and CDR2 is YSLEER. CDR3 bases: TGCGCCAGCAGCCGCGAGGGGGGGGAGTCAGATACGCAGTATTTT. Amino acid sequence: CASSREGGESDTQYF.

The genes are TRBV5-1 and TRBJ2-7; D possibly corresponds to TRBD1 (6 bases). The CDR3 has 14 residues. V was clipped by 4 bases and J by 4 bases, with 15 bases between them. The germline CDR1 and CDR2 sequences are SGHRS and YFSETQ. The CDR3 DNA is TGCGCCAGCAGCGGGGACACACCCCGTTACGAGCAGTACTTC. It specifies CASSGDTPRYEQYF. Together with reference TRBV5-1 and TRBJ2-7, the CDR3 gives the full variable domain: KAGVTQTPRYLIKTRGQQVTLSCSPISGHRSVSWYQQTPGQGLQFLFEYFSETQRNKGNFPGRFSGRQFSNSRSEMNVSTLELGDSALYLCASSGDTPRYEQYFGPGTRLTVT.

This CDR3 is CASSPSTDTDTQYF. The CDR3 DNA sequence: TGCGCCAGCAGCCCCTCGACAGACACAGATACGCAGTATTTT. The J gene is TRBJ2-3, the V gene TRBV5-1; D is perhaps TRBD1 (5 bases). CDR1 and CDR2 (germline): SGHRS, YFSETQ. Trimming shortened V by 4 bases and J by 2 bases, and 11 bases separated the two germline ends. This CDR3 contains 14 residues.

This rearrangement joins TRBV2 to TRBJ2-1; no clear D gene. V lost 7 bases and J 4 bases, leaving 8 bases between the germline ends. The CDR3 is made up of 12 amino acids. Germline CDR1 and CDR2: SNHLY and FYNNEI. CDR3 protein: CASNNEYNEQFF. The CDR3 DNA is TGTGCCAGCAATAACGAGTACAATGAGCAGTTCTTC. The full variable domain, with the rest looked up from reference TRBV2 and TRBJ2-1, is EPEVTQTPSHQVTQMGQEVILRCVPISNHLYFYWYRQILGQKVEFLVSFYNNEISEKSEIFDDQFSVERPDGSNFTLKIRSTKLEDSAMYFCASNNEYNEQFFGPGTRLTVL.

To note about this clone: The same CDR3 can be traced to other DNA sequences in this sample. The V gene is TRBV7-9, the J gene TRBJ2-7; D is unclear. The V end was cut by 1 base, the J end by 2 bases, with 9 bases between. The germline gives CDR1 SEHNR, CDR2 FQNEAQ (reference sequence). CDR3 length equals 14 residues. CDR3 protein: CASSLGQATYEQYF. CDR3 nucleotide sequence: TGTGCCAGCAGCTTAGGTCAGGCAACCTACGAGCAGTACTTC.

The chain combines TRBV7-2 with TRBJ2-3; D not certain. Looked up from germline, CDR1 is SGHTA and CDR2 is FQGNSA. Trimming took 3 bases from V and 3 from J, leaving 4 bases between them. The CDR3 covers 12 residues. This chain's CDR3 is CASSFPTDTQYF. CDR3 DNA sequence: TGTGCCAGCAGCTTTCCAACAGATACGCAGTATTTT.

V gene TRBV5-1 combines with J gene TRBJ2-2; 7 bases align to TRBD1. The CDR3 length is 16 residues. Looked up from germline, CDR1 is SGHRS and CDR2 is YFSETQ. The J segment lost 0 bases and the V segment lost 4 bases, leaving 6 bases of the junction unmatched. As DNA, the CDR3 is TGCGCCAGCAGCAGTGGACAGGACTCGAACACCGGGGAGCTGTTTTTT. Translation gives CASSSGQDSNTGELFF.

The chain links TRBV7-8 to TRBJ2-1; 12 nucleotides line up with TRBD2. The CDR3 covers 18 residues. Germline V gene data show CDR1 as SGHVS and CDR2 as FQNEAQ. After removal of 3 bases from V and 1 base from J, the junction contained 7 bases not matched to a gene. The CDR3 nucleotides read TGTGCCAGCAGCTTGACTAGCGGGAGAAGATCTTCCTACAATGAGCAGTTCTTC. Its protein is CASSLTSGRRSSYNEQFF.

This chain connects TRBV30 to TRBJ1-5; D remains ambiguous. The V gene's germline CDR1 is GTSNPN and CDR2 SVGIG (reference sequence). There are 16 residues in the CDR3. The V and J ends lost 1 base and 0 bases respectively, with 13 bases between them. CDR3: CAWSGGGSPSNQPQHF. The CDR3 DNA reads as TGTGCCTGGAGTGGCGGCGGGTCCCCTAGCAATCAGCCCCAGCATTTT.

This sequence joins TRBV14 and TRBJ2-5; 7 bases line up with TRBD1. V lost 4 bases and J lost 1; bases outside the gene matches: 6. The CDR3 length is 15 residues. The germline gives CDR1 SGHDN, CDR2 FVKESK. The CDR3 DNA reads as TGTGCCAGCAGCCTCCGGACAGGACTCCAAGAGACCCAGTACTTC. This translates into CASSLRTGLQETQYF.